These 11 T cell receptor beta chains were sequenced from one sample in a study of early T cells in non-severe SARS-CoV-2 infection. One entry per CDR3 protein results from TCRdb running MiXCR on the 5' RACE reads. The table includes 35,000 to 40,000 distinct CDR3 sequences, 5.8% detected once. The sequencing input was whole blood. These receptors all come from an adult who was a healthcare worker with PCR-confirmed SARS-CoV-2 infection or an uninfected control (not recorded which).

This chain links TRBV12-5 with TRBJ1-1; a weak D match, TRBD1 (5 bases). CDR1 is LGHNT and CDR2 is FRNRAP in the germline V gene. This CDR3 spans 13 amino acids. V was cut by 4 bases and J by 1 base, with 7 bases left in between. The CDR3 sequence is CASGWGRNTEAFF. The CDR3 nucleotides are TGTGCTAGTGGTTGGGGCAGGAACACTGAAGCTTTCTTT.

This clonotype has just a few counts. This chain links TRBV18 with TRBJ2-5; a possible D gene is TRBD2 (5 bases). CDR1 and CDR2 from the germline V gene are KGHSH and LQKENI. The CDR3 runs to 14 residues. Deletions cut 3 bases from V and 0 bases from J, with 8 bases between. Here the CDR3 DNA reads TGTGCCAGCTCACCCACGGGGAACCAAGAGACCCAGTACTTC. Translated: CASSPTGNQETQYF.

This clonotype was counted many times. This chain uses TRBV5-5 with TRBJ2-7; perhaps TRBD2 as D (5 bases). The CDR3 totals 14 residues. The V gene lost 1 base and the J gene lost 2 bases, with 10 bases spanning the gap. Germline lookup yields CDR1 SGHKS and CDR2 YYEKEE (reference sequence). This CDR3 reads CASSLYGVPYEQYF. CDR3 sequence (DNA): TGTGCCAGCAGCTTGTACGGGGTACCCTACGAGCAGTACTTC.

This clonotype has at least ten counts. V gene TRBV25-1 combines with J gene TRBJ1-1; D gene uncertain. CDR1 and CDR2 (germline): MGHDK, SYGVNS. V lost 2 bases and J lost 0, with 10 bases in between. The CDR3 spans 15 residues. CDR3 amino acids: CASSEDEPLNTEAFF. CDR3 sequence (DNA): TGTGCCAGCAGTGAAGACGAGCCCTTGAACACTGAAGCTTTCTTT. The full variable domain, in which reference TRBV25-1 and TRBJ1-1 provide the parts outside the CDR3, is EADIYQTPRYLVIGTGKKITLECSQTMGHDKMYWYQQDPGMELHLIHYSYGVNSTEKGDLSSESTVSRIRTEHFPLTLESARPSHTSQYLCASSEDEPLNTEAFFGQGTRLTVV.

This clonotype was detected ten times or more. The J gene is TRBJ2-7, the V gene TRBV14, with 8 bases fitting TRBD1. The length of the CDR3 is 16 residues. Germline loops: CDR1 SGHDN, CDR2 FVKESK. J gave up 5 bases and V 5 bases, and 14 bases lay outside the gene matches. The CDR3 region has the DNA TGTGCCAGCAGCATCCGGGACAGGAGGTTCGGGGACGAGCAGTACTTC. This gives the protein CASSIRDRRFGDEQYF.

This clonotype showed up just a few times. The V gene is TRBV20-1, the J gene TRBJ2-1; 9 bases are shared with TRBD2. The trim removed 5 bases at V and 9 bases at J, leaving 11 bases unmatched. The CDR3 sequence is 14 residues long. Germline V gene lookup returns CDR1 DFQATT and CDR2 SNEGSKA (reference sequence). CDR3 sequence reads: CSASPWLAGIEQFF. CDR3 in DNA: TGCAGTGCTTCCCCTTGGCTAGCGGGGATTGAGCAGTTCTTC.

Comment on this clonotype: A much more abundant neighbour one base away suggests this may be a read error. J is TRBJ2-3 and V is TRBV20-1, with D possibly TRBD2 on 7 matching bases. The CDR3 contains 17 residues. Germline V CDR1 and CDR2: DFQATT, SNEGSKA (reference sequence). For the CDR3, the DNA is TGCAGTGCTAGTGCCCCAGACTATGGCGGGGGCCGGGATACGAAGTATTTT. Its protein is CSASAPDYGGGRDTKYF.

This clonotype has just a few counts. V and J are TRBV3-1 and TRBJ2-1; 8 nucleotides agree with TRBD2. This CDR3 region has 15 residues. Per the germline V gene, CDR1 is LGHDT and CDR2 is YNNKEL (reference sequence). V lost 0 bases to trimming and J lost 6 bases; unmatched junction nucleotides: 4. The CDR3 DNA follows: TGTGCCAGCAGCCAAGATCCCGGGAGGGCCAATGAGCAGTTCTTC. Translation: CASSQDPGRANEQFF.

There are many counts of this clonotype. One end of the junction fails to match germline, which may point to a read error. The V call is TRBV7-2, the J call TRBJ2-7, with D perhaps matching TRBD2 (5 bases). The CDR3 extends over 13 amino acids. CDR1 is SGHTA, CDR2 FQGNSA, per germline. DNA for the CDR3: TGTGCCAGCAGCTTAGGGATTAGGCGGGCGCTGCACTTC. Translation gives CASSLGIRRALHF.

This clonotype was observed at least ten times. The CDR3 DNA follows: TGTGCCAGCAGCCAAGATGGGGCAGTTCCGGGGTACCAAGAGACCCAGTACTTC. Protein sequence: CASSQDGAVPGYQETQYF. This sequence joins TRBV3-1 and TRBJ2-5; D possibly uses TRBD1 or TRBD2 (5 bases each). CDR3 length: 18 amino acids. Per germline, CDR1 LGHDT and CDR2 YNNKEL (reference sequence). V was clipped by 0 bases and J by 0 bases, with 17 bases between them.

This clonotype was counted many times. The chain recombines TRBV19 with TRBJ2-7; maybe TRBD1 (5 bases). The CDR3 length is 16 residues. Germline V lookup: CDR1 LNHDA, CDR2 SQIVND (reference sequence). V lost 5 bases and J lost 0, with 17 bases in between. CDR3 nucleotides: TGTGCCAGTAGTTCGCTAGGACAATCGAGCTCCTACGAGCAGTACTTC. This codes for CASSSLGQSSSYEQYF.